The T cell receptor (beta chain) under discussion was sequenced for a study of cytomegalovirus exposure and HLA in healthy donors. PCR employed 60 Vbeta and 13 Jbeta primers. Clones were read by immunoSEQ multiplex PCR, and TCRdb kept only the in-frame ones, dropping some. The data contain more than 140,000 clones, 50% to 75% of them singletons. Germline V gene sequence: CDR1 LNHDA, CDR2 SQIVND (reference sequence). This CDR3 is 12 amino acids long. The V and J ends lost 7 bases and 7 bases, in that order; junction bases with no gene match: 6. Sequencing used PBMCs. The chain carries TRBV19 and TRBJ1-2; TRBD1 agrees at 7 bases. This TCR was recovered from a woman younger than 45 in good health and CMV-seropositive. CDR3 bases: TGTGCCAGTACAAGGGGGCTGCTTGGCTACACCTTC. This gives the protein CASTRGLLGYTF.